A selection of T cell receptor beta chains follows, all from one sample in a study of blood T cells in healthy people across ages. One entry per CDR3 protein results from TCRdb running MiXCR on the 5' RACE reads. In the table there are about a million distinct CDR3 sequences, around 46% of which are singletons. Sequenced material: blood. These receptors originate from a man under 40 in good health. Both conserved end residues are trimmed from each CDR3. The D gene is left open where the match is weak.

J | V | D | CDR3
- | TRBV28 | - | ASIRSDQETQF
TRBJ1-2 | TRBV12-3/TRBV12-4 | - | ASSPRRRGGYT
TRBJ2-7 | TRBV7-2 | - | ASSLPSPYEQY
TRBJ1-2 | TRBV27 | TRBD1 | ASSFGQGRGYT
TRBJ2-3 | TRBV4-3 | - | ASSQDPGGRTDTQY
TRBJ2-5 | TRBV20-1 | - | SARSGGVETQY
TRBJ1-2 | TRBV20-1 | - | SASKGTRRGYT
TRBJ2-1 | TRBV7-2 | TRBD2 | ASSLGLGGWNEQF
TRBJ2-3 | TRBV9 | - | ASSAGTTTGSTDTQY
TRBJ1-2 | TRBV12-3/TRBV12-4 | - | ASSQGSGYGYT
- | TRBV27 | TRBD2 | ASTPGGGLSYNEQY
TRBJ1-1 | TRBV7-3 | - | ASSLRGLPTEAF
TRBJ2-2 | TRBV27 | TRBD2 | ASSFSSGSNTGELF
TRBJ2-7 | TRBV27 | - | ASSLIARGYEQY
TRBJ2-1 | TRBV20-1 | TRBD2 | SATIAGGEGEQF
TRBJ2-3 | TRBV14 | - | ASSQTLSTDTQY
TRBJ1-1 | TRBV29-1 | TRBD1 | SVENPIGDRVTEAF
TRBJ1-5 | TRBV29-1 | - | SVSGDNQPQH
TRBJ2-1 | TRBV29-1 | - | SVGEREQF
TRBJ1-4 | TRBV6-5 | - | ASSYSSITEELF
TRBJ1-4 | TRBV20-1 | - | SARRRAGGGTNEKLF
TRBJ2-7 | TRBV20-1 | TRBD1 | SARSPGTGTEQY
TRBJ1-4 | TRBV29-1 | - | SVRGGPSNEKLF
TRBJ1-1 | TRBV10-3 | TRBD1 | ATQTGRTEAF
TRBJ1-4 | TRBV27 | - | ASSRRTTTNEKLF
TRBJ1-4 | TRBV6-5 | - | ASSYDRSTNEKLF
TRBJ2-1 | TRBV4-3 | - | ASSHGSGRSGNEQF
TRBJ1-2 | TRBV29-1 | - | SVLRQENYGYT
TRBJ1-1 | TRBV29-1 | TRBD1 | SVVRQGLNTEAF
TRBJ2-7 | TRBV12-3/TRBV12-4 | - | ASSLGTAYYEQY
TRBJ1-4 | TRBV5-1 | TRBD1 | ASSKGQGNEKLF
TRBJ2-6 | TRBV6-1 | - | ASSDKTFAYSGANVLT
TRBJ1-4 | TRBV12-3/TRBV12-4 | TRBD1 | ASRGTGAGEKLF
TRBJ2-1 | TRBV25-1 | - | ASSGAGRNEQF
TRBJ2-3 | TRBV5-1 | TRBD2 | ASGLAGVATDTQY
TRBJ2-7 | TRBV5-4 | TRBD1 | ASSLRDRGLYEQY
TRBJ2-5 | TRBV4-2 | - | ASSETSGRKETQY
TRBJ2-3 | TRBV5-1 | - | ASSVVGEDTQY
TRBJ2-7 | TRBV29-1 | - | SVEDMPGEQY
TRBJ1-5 | TRBV4-2 | - | ASSLSLSTGSKPQH
TRBJ2-3 | TRBV27 | TRBD2 | ASSFLSGGLNAQY
TRBJ2-1 | TRBV9 | - | ASSVILGDSYNEQF
TRBJ1-1 | TRBV20-1 | - | SARGGRGNTEAF
TRBJ2-5 | TRBV25-1 | TRBD1 | ASSHDRGLRTQY
TRBJ2-5 | TRBV4-1 | TRBD2 | ASSPLRGLNAETQY
TRBJ1-4 | TRBV7-9 | TRBD1 | ASSSLPGRGIEKLF
TRBJ1-1 | TRBV4-1 | - | ASSQAARDDTEAF